The entry below gives a single T cell receptor beta chain sequence along with its context. No cognate antigen has been identified for it. The sample holds no much larger clone one base away, and base qualities are not on file. Collaborating institutions collected whole blood in K2EDTA tubes following their own protocols. Collaborator samples were shipped for TCRbeta analysis as frozen whole blood, isolated PBMCs, or DNA extracted from either sample type. The data were obtained in a study of blood T cell repertoires in COVID-19 (TCRdb year 2020). General notes on the study: Collaborator samples came from the United States, Italy and Spain and covered acute and convalescent phases of COVID-19. The material from the prospective study consisted of cDNA or gDNA derived from T cells, B-cell-depleted T cells, or PBMCs. The repertoires were released in a freely available public database meant as a resource for research on the immune response to SARS-CoV-2. Subjects who had been exposed to COVID-19, were actively infected with it, or had recovered from it provided the deeply sampled blood TCRbeta repertoires that made up the dataset. The samples were drawn from the first 160 participants of the ongoing ImmuneRACE study and from 950 to 1,500 subjects provided by 6 global collaborators. Sample metadata almost always included a de-identified subject ID, COVID-19 status, age in years and sex. Where available, HLA class I and class II types were obtained from metadata supplied by the sample provider rather than from assay-based typing.

The germline V gene specifies SGHAT as CDR1 and FQNNGV as CDR2. The CDR3 covers 16 residues, taking in both the cysteine and the phenylalanine. Of all the DNA, just the CDR3 is kept, 48 bases in frame from base 1. V lost 1 base and J lost 5 bases, and the count of bases not matched to a germline gene is 8. Overall results and qualifications from the work: How much clinical and demographic metadata was included differed by source and by participant, and the metadata was provided uncurated.

TCRbeta CDR3 regions were amplified from genomic DNA by means of the immunoSEQ Assay, a bias-controlled multiplex PCR. From the authors' description of their analysis: The number of nucleated cells in each sample was estimated by amplification of reference gene primers within the assay. Sequence reads were collapsed and filtered to measure the absolute abundance of every unique TCRbeta CDR3 rearrangement. Productive Simpson clonality was computed per sample as the square root of Simpson's diversity index over productive rearrangements. TCRdb took this table from immuneACCESS and kept in-frame rearrangements with V and J called. Such tables lack part of the clones; where checked against another copy, unresolved V genes explain under half of the gap, and the rest is unexplained. The D gene and trimming were derived from the DNA, and the V and J assignments and clone size from that table. The sample table contains 97,000 or so clones; only one count was recorded for about 88% of them. Around 3% of the sample belongs to the ten largest clones.

The sequence links TRBV11-2 to TRBJ2-5; TRBD2 aligns with 9 central bases. The sample taken for sequencing was peripheral blood. The sequence was collected from a man aged 50 to 60 with active or convalescent COVID-19. The sequenced DNA is TGTGCCAGCAGCTTAGGCGGCGGGGGGGCGGGTGAGACCCAGTACTTC. Translation gives CASSLGGGGAGETQYF.